The T cell receptor (beta chain) described here comes from a study of blood T cell repertoires in COVID-19. Background on the study: Both acute and convalescent COVID-19 samples were obtained from the United States, Italy and Spain. From T cells, B-cell-depleted T cells, or PBMCs came the material, which was cDNA or gDNA.

The CDR3 is 11 amino acids. Trimming cost V 5 bases and J 9 bases, with 8 bases left between them. In germline, CDR1 is MNHNY, CDR2 SVGAGI (reference sequence). Under the authors' procedure: Nucleated cell number was recorded as an estimate derived from reference gene primer amplification. Profiled with immunoSEQ multiplex PCR; TCRdb holds only in-frame clones, not every one. D and trimming were read from the DNA, whereas the V and J calls and clone size are those reported in that table. This table holds approximately 120,000 clones, approximately 81% found once. The rearrangement uses TRBV6-6 and TRBJ2-1, with no clear D. The receptor was derived from a woman aged 50 to 60 with acute or convalescent COVID-19. Input material: peripheral blood. For the CDR3, the DNA is TGTGCCAGCAGTACTGGTGGTGAGCAGTTCTTC. Translating gives CASSTGGEQFF.